The clone carrying this T cell receptor beta chain has just a few counts. Its specificity is not known. The source of the sample is a study of beta chain features in type 1 diabetes. Study-wide results and limits: For Type 1 diabetes patients, all four CD4+ subsets carried TCRB CDR3s that were moderately but significantly shorter. Patients' naive, central memory and regulatory TCRB repertoires appeared more alike than those of healthy donors. There was no resolution here of whether HLA type influences TCRB rearrangement.

Investigators reverse transcribed all isolated RNA, so they sequenced expressed TCRB transcripts. TCRdb's table, derived via immunoSEQ multiplex PCR, lists solely in-frame clones and lacks some. The sample has about 150,000 clones, over 8.5% seen once. The germline V gene encodes CDR1 SGHTA and CDR2 FQGNSA. Trimming took 2 bases from V and 0 from J; bases not matched to a gene: 8. CDR3 length: 18 residues. This TCR was sampled from a man younger than 30 in good health. The J gene is TRBJ2-4, the V gene TRBV7-2; 9 nucleotides align to TRBD2. Sequenced input: central memory CD4+ T cells from blood. The CDR3 spells CASSLRVAGDLAKNIQYF. The CDR3 bases are TGTGCCAGCAGCTTAAGGGTAGCGGGAGATCTAGCCAAAAACATTCAGTACTTC.